The sequence of this TCR beta chain was determined in a study of T-cell reconstitution after alpha-beta-depleted transplantation in children. This CDR3 region has 15 residues. Germline CDR1 reads MDHEN; CDR2 reads SYDVKM. Between the trimmed V and J ends, which lost 5 bases and 6 bases, there was a span of 17 bases. This clonotype has only a few counts. Its antigen remains unidentified. Study results and limitations: Some patients showed high day-60 TCRbeta diversity, which derived from surviving recipient T cells and thymic progenitors. Reportedly, alpha-beta T cells present about two months post-transplant originated from several hundred expanded clones of graft origin. T-cell counts and diversity were attributed mostly to newly produced T cells one year after transplant.

Unique molecular identifiers were used to barcode this TCRbeta library. TCRdb used MiXCR to reprocess the PCR reads, holding one entry per CDR3 protein. The sample holds approximately 300,000 distinct CDR3 sequences; roughly a tenth are singletons and the top ten take 7% to 9.5%. Sequencing was performed on PBMCs, taken before TCRalphabeta/CD19-depleted stem cell transplant. The sequence was collected from a boy under three years old with acute myeloid leukemia, due to receive a stem cell transplant. The chain couples TRBV28 to TRBJ2-4; either TRBD1 or TRBD2 may supply D (5 bases each). The CDR3, as DNA: TGTGCCAGCAGTAGCGCTGGCGGTGGGGGAAACATTCAGTACTTC. This codes for CASSSAGGGGNIQYF.